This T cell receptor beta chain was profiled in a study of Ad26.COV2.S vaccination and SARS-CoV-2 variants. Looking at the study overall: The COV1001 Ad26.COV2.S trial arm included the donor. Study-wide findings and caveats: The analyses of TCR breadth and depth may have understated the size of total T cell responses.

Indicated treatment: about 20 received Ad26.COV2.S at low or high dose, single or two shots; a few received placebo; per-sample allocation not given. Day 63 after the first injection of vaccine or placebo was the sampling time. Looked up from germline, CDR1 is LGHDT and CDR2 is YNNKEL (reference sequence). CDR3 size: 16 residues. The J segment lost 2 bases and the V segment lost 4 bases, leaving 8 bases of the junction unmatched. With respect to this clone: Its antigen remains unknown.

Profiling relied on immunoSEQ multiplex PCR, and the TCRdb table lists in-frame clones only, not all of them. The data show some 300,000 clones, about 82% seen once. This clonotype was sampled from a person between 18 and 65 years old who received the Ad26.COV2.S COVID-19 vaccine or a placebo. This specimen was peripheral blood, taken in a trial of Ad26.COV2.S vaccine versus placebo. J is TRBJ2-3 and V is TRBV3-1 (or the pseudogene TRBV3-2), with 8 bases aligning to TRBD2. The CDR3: CASSRKAGGLTDTQYF. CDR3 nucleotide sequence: TGTGCCAGCAGCCGAAAGGCGGGGGGCCTCACAGATACGCAGTATTTT.